The source of this TCR beta chain is a study of early T cells in non-severe SARS-CoV-2 infection. Turning to the study itself: Chains stayed unpaired after sequencing of bulk RNA from unsorted whole blood.

The TCR library protocol was used to attach unique molecular identifiers. These identifiers were attached to individual cDNA molecules. TCRdb passed the 5' RACE reads through MiXCR, listing each CDR3 protein once. The table lists tens of thousands of distinct CDR3 sequences, around 12% of them singletons. Points on this clonotype: Its antigen remains unidentified.

Whole-study findings and limits: The study's VDJdb matching favored anti-spike CD8 responses and missed private and CD4 specificities.

V trimming: 7 bases; J trimming: 5 bases; junction bases outside the gene matches: 14. The CDR3 loop spans 15 amino acids. CDR1 and CDR2 from the germline V gene are SQVTM and ANQGSEA. Here the sequenced sample was whole blood, taken at baseline. This chain connects TRBV29-1 to TRBJ2-4; 7 nucleotides line up with TRBD1. The TCR originated in an adult who was a healthcare worker with PCR-confirmed SARS-CoV-2 infection or an uninfected control (not recorded which). CDR3 protein: CSAATGTYTQNIQYF. The CDR3 nucleotides are TGCAGCGCCGCGACAGGGACGTATACTCAAAACATTCAGTACTTC.